This T cell receptor beta chain was documented in a study of CD8 T cells in ankylosing spondylitis. For this clonotype: Its target is unknown.

Findings and limits, study-wide: There was a TCR beta motif, made of 7 or 8 highly homologous variants, that appeared characteristic of ankylosing spondylitis blood. The authors reported significant enrichment of disease-linked clones in matched ankylosing spondylitis synovial fluid.

TCRdb processed the 5' RACE reads anew with MiXCR; each CDR3 protein has one entry. The sample lists approximately 500,000 distinct CDR3 sequences, 12% occurring once. The CDR3 has 16 amino acids. Germline CDR1 is KGHDR and CDR2 is SFDVKD. Trimming cost V 0 bases and J 4 bases; bases outside gene matches: 6. The chain carries TRBV24-1 and TRBJ2-3, with 7 bases matching TRBD2. The sample consisted of blood, either unsorted or a sorted T cell fraction (not recorded which). The receptor's source is a male donor with ankylosing spondylitis. In DNA, the CDR3 is TGTGCCACCAGTGATTTGTCCGCGGGAGACCCAGATACGCAGTATTTT. It translates to CATSDLSAGDPDTQYF.